Shown below are 17 T cell receptor beta chains from a single sample sequenced in a study of blood T cell repertoires in COVID-19. Assay used: immunoSEQ multiplex PCR; TCRdb lists only in-frame clones, some missing. This table holds roughly 300,000 clones, 86% found once. Specimen: peripheral blood. The receptors shown here come from a woman aged 45 to 65 with acute or convalescent COVID-19.

This chain links TRBV5-1 with TRBJ2-3, with TRBD1 matching over 10 bases. The CDR3 totals 15 residues. With 3 bases clipped from V and 3 bases from J, the junction kept 4 bases outside the gene matches. The germline gives CDR1 SGHRS, CDR2 YFSETQ. The CDR3 sequence: CASSSGQGETDTQYF. The CDR3 region has the DNA TGCGCCAGCAGCTCAGGACAGGGGGAAACAGATACGCAGTATTTT.

The chain joins TRBV19 to TRBJ2-3, with 12 bases identical to TRBD2. The germline CDR1 and CDR2 sequences are LNHDA and SQIVND (reference sequence). V gave up 4 bases and J gave up 5 bases; unmatched junction bases: 7. The CDR3 is 16 residues long. The DNA for the CDR3 is TGTGCCAGTAGTACCCGGACTAGCGGGATCATAGATACGCAGTATTTT. It specifies CASSTRTSGIIDTQYF.

This sequence joins TRBV20-1 and TRBJ2-7, with D hard to call. CDR3 size: 11 residues. Germline CDR1 reads DFQATT; CDR2 reads SNEGSKA (reference sequence). Trimming stripped 6 bases from V and 5 bases from J, with 11 bases between. CDR3 bases: TGCAGTGCCCAAACTACTGACGAGCAGTACTTC. It codes for CSAQTTDEQYF.

V and J are TRBV5-1 and TRBJ2-3, with D perhaps TRBD1 (5 bases). Per the germline V gene, CDR1 is SGHRS and CDR2 is YFSETQ. This CDR3 region has 14 residues. V was cut by 4 bases and J by 2 bases, with 11 bases left in between. The CDR3 sequence is CASSAGHLTDTQYF. CDR3 in DNA: TGCGCCAGCAGCGCTGGACACCTCACAGATACGCAGTATTTT.

The rearrangement uses TRBV6-1 and TRBJ2-1, with 9 nucleotides matching TRBD2. The junction had 7 bases not matched to a gene; V was cut back by 2 bases and J by 2 bases. The CDR3 contains 17 residues. Germline CDR1 is MNHNS and CDR2 is SASEGT. Here the CDR3 reads CASSERASGTPYNEQFF. The CDR3 DNA is TGTGCCAGCAGTGAACGGGCTAGCGGGACTCCCTACAATGAGCAGTTCTTC.

The chain uses TRBV19 and TRBJ2-7, with D maybe TRBD2 (5 bases). The V and J ends lost 3 bases and 2 bases respectively, with 14 bases between them. This CDR3 is built from 15 residues. From germline, CDR1 is LNHDA and CDR2 SQIVND (reference sequence). CDR3 nucleotides: TGTGCCAGTAGTATTAGGATGAGGCGGGCCTACGAGCAGTACTTC. Translating it yields CASSIRMRRAYEQYF.

The V call is TRBV15, the J call TRBJ1-5; TRBD1 is a possible D gene (5 bases). V was cut by 5 bases and J by 2 bases, with 10 bases left in between. This CDR3 contains 14 residues. Germline V gene data show CDR1 as LNHNV and CDR2 as YYDKDF (reference sequence). Here the CDR3 reads CATSVSRGNQPQHF. CDR3 nucleotide sequence: TGTGCCACCAGCGTCAGCAGGGGCAATCAGCCCCAGCATTTT.

The V and J genes are TRBV3-1 (or the pseudogene TRBV3-2) and TRBJ1-1; no firm D call. The CDR3 runs 12 residues. Germline V gene lookup returns CDR1 LGHDT and CDR2 YNNKEL (reference sequence). Trimming removed 6 bases at V and 7 bases at J, with 12 bases between. CDR3 in DNA: TGTGCCAGCAGGGCCACCGCCCGTGAAGCTTTCTTT. Its protein is CASRATAREAFF.

The J gene is TRBJ2-5, the V gene TRBV3-1 (or the pseudogene TRBV3-2); 7 nucleotides line up with TRBD2. The germline V gene encodes CDR1 LGHDT and CDR2 YNNKEL (reference sequence). J gave up 0 bases and V 5 bases, and 6 bases lay outside the gene matches. CDR3 length: 15 amino acids. CDR3: CASSELSGNQETQYF. In nucleotides, the CDR3 is TGTGCCAGCAGCGAGCTAAGCGGGAACCAAGAGACCCAGTACTTC.

The table lists this clone with a count of one. V usage is TRBV5-1 and J usage is TRBJ1-3; D ambiguous. V lost 4 bases and J 4 bases, leaving 12 bases between the germline ends. The CDR3 is made up of 14 amino acids. The germline CDR1 and CDR2 sequences are SGHRS and YFSETQ. Here the CDR3 DNA reads TGCGCCAGCAGCGCGGCCCCCTCGGGAAACACCATATATTTT. Translation gives CASSAAPSGNTIYF.

With regard to this clone: Other DNA sequences in the same sample also yield this CDR3. The chain combines TRBV18 with TRBJ2-5; 7 bases fit TRBD1. Germline CDR1 is KGHSH and CDR2 is LQKENI. The V segment lost 3 bases and the J segment 3 bases; nucleotides outside the gene matches: 4. The CDR3 extends over 14 amino acids. The CDR3 sequence is CASSPRTGEETQYF. The CDR3 DNA sequence: TGTGCCAGCTCACCCCGTACAGGGGAAGAGACCCAGTACTTC.

The J gene is TRBJ1-5, the V gene TRBV6-1; D gene ambiguous. CDR1 and CDR2 from the germline V gene are MNHNS and SASEGT. With 0 bases removed from V and 4 bases from J, the gap between germline ends came to 4 bases. CDR3 length: 13 amino acids. The CDR3 sequence is CASSEAQNQPQHF. The CDR3 DNA sequence: TGTGCCAGCAGTGAAGCCCAAAATCAGCCCCAGCATTTT.

The chain employs TRBV9 and TRBJ2-3; D gene unclear. The ends were cut back, 3 bases at V and 2 bases at J, with 4 bases in the middle. This CDR3 has 12 residues. Germline values: CDR1 SGDLS, CDR2 YYNGEE. The CDR3 loop reads CASSAYTDTQYF. CDR3 in DNA: TGTGCCAGCAGCGCGTACACAGATACGCAGTATTTT.

The chain combines TRBV7-8 with TRBJ1-1, with D tentatively TRBD1 (6 bases). Deletions cut 5 bases from V and 0 bases from J, with 19 bases between. This CDR3 region has 17 residues. The V gene's germline CDR1 is SGHVS and CDR2 FQNEAQ. The CDR3 coding sequence is TGTGCCAGCAGCACTCGACCCCTTACAGGGATGAACACTGAAGCTTTCTTT. The encoded protein is CASSTRPLTGMNTEAFF.

The chain has TRBV4-2 and TRBJ2-5; D unresolved. This CDR3 contains 15 residues. The germline gives CDR1 LGHNA, CDR2 YNFKEQ. V was shortened by 4 bases and J by 3 bases, with 15 bases between the two germline ends. The CDR3 reads CASSLLGGTEETQYF. The CDR3 DNA is TGTGCCAGCAGCCTACTTGGTGGTACGGAAGAGACCCAGTACTTC.

The V and J genes are TRBV30 and TRBJ2-1; D might be TRBD2 (6 bases). V was shortened by 0 bases and J by 0 bases, with 12 bases between the two germline ends. The germline V gene has CDR1 GTSNPN and CDR2 SVGIG (reference sequence). This CDR3 is 16 amino acids long. The CDR3 sequence: CAWSVGGMSSYNEQFF. CDR3 nucleotides: TGTGCCTGGAGTGTTGGGGGGATGAGCTCCTACAATGAGCAGTTCTTC.

This chain connects TRBV28 to TRBJ2-1, with 8 bases lining up with TRBD2. V lost 6 bases, J lost 3 bases, and 4 bases stayed unmatched. CDR3 size: 14 residues. CDR1 and CDR2 (germline): MDHEN, SYDVKM. CDR3 loop: CASRLAGNYNEQFF. The CDR3 region has the DNA TGTGCCAGCAGGCTAGCGGGCAACTACAATGAGCAGTTCTTC.